This T cell receptor beta chain was profiled in a study of response to subunit inactivated influenza vaccine (dated by TCRdb to 2017 to 2018). In terms of the full investigation: To follow how T cells responded to a trivalent subunit inactivated influenza vaccine, the researchers relied on deep quantitative profiling of the T cell receptor repertoire.

Library preparation employed RT-PCR. Sequenced using an Illumina HiSeq 2500. The public reads were quality trimmed at Q25 with fastp and then assembled into clones with MiXCR by TCRdb, keeping productive beta chains. Here each entry gathers all rows of one CDR3 protein and keeps the most common genes and DNA. This sample lists about 800,000 distinct CDR3 sequences; over 20% were detected once. Approximately 10% of the sample belongs to the ten largest clones. Here is what the overall study found, with its caveats: The authors proposed that each seasonal influenza vaccination may bring in only a limited number of new T cells.

The germline V gene gives CDR1 as SGHTA and CDR2 as FQGTGA. The CDR3, from cysteine to phenylalanine, totals 18 residues. CDR3 DNA only is kept here, 54 bases in frame from base 1. Ends trimmed: V by 1 base, J by 0 bases; bases unmatched to a gene: 8. As concerns this clonotype: It has no known antigen specificity. The record has no base qualities; no much larger clone is one base away.

The TCR was taken from a man between 50 and 59 years old who received an inactivated influenza vaccine. Donor details come from another sample of the same person, matched by shared clones. The chain is made from TRBV7-3 and TRBJ2-2; the junction holds 7 bases that match TRBD2. The input for sequencing was PBMCs from blood, taken around 5 days after vaccination. The CDR3 protein is CASSLISASGPNTGELFF. In nucleotides, the sequence is TGTGCCAGCAGCTTAATCAGTGCTAGCGGTCCGAACACCGGGGAGCTGTTTTTT.